Described below is a single TCR beta chain sequence and its context. The antigen is not known. Reverse transcription used about 0.45 to 1 ug RNA and random hexamers. Multiplex PCR with immunoSEQ amplified the TCR beta CDR3 across 54 Vbeta and 13 Jbeta. TCRdb re-derived calls from the immunoSEQ multiplex PCR reads in MiXCR, one entry per CDR3 protein. The repertoire includes some 120,000 distinct CDR3 sequences, around 96% of them detected once, and 0.21% sits in the top ten. This sample stems from a study of CD8 T cells in Susac syndrome. Study conclusions and caveats: Clonal expansion of Susac CD8+ cells peaked in TEMRA cells, and it also peaked in active patients. The number of individuals included in the study's TCR sequencing and HLA analysis was acknowledged as relatively small. Total CD8+ and CD8+ TEMRA repertoires contained roughly 17 and five Susac-specific public clones, respectively.

This CDR3 contains 13 residues. Germline values: CDR1 SGDLS, CDR2 YYNGEE. Trimming removed 5 bases from V and 4 bases from J, with 12 bases in between. The specimen was CD8+ T cells from PBMCs. The rearrangement joins TRBV9 to TRBJ1-2; TRBD1 might be the D (6 bases). The clonotype was recovered from a human donor with Susac syndrome. The CDR3: CASRPGHLYGYTF. CDR3 bases: TGTGCCAGCAGGCCGGGACACCTCTATGGCTACACCTTC.